This record looks at one TCR beta chain sequence and its context. What it binds is not known. TCR beta CDR3 region amplification was performed from RNA transcripts. The TCR CDR3 first-round RT-PCR relied on the HTBI primer set. TCRdb used MiXCR to reprocess the multiplex PCR reads, holding one entry per CDR3 protein. Among 500,000 or so distinct CDR3 sequences listed, approximately 17% were seen once. Germline CDR1 reads SGHRS; CDR2 reads YFSETQ. Trimming removed 0 bases at V and 11 bases at J, with 21 bases between. The CDR3 totals 16 residues. This entry belongs to a study of T cells in Graves' hyperthyroidism and ophthalmopathy. Points from the study as a whole: The model foresaw ophthalmopathy a median roughly 6 months prior to onset.

Disease lasting under 3 months, a NOSPECS grade of at least 4, and a Clinical Activity Score of at least 3 were features of the ophthalmopathy patients. The clonotype was recovered from a woman aged 18-29 years with Graves' ophthalmopathy. The V gene is TRBV5-1, the J gene TRBJ1-5; D perhaps matches TRBD1 (6 bases). Sequencing was done on a sample of blood. The CDR3 loop reads CASSLAPGDGTGTQHF. Written as DNA, the CDR3 is TGCGCCAGCAGCTTGGCCCCAGGGGATGGGACGGGGACCCAGCATTTT.